The 32 T cell receptor beta chains given below trace back to one sample, sequenced in a study of T cell repertoires in cytomegalovirus infection. MiXCR was run by TCRdb on the reads, yielding one entry per CDR3 protein. The repertoire consists of approximately 130,000 distinct CDR3 sequences, with roughly 9% occurring once and the leading ten covering around 9.1%. Sequencing used PBMCs. The receptors were gathered from a human donor in good health (CMV status not recorded). Some clones in this sample may be carry-over from other donors' samples.

The rearrangement uses TRBV29-1 and TRBJ1-1, with TRBD1 identical over 7 bases. Trimming took 8 bases from V and 7 from J; bases not matched to a gene: 7. Germline CDR1 SQVTM, CDR2 ANQGSEA. The CDR3 loop spans 11 amino acids. CDR3 nucleotide sequence: TGCAGCTCTACCGGGACAGTTGAAGCTTTCTTT. Protein sequence: CSSTGTVEAFF.

This chain joins TRBV19 and TRBJ1-6; D remains ambiguous. V shed 3 bases and J shed 10 bases, with 22 bases lying between them. Germline values: CDR1 LNHDA, CDR2 SQIVND (reference sequence). The CDR3 loop spans 17 amino acids. CDR3 DNA sequence: TGTGCCAGTAGTATCAGCAGAGCCCGGGGAATTTCGTCACCCCTCCACTTT. Translated: CASSISRARGISSPLHF.

This clonotype was observed at least ten times. The chain joins TRBV6-5 to TRBJ1-4, with 8 positions matching TRBD1. There are 15 residues in the CDR3. V gave up 6 bases and J gave up 8 bases; unmatched junction bases: 11. Germline V gene data show CDR1 as MNHEY and CDR2 as SVGAGI. The CDR3 bases are TGTGCCAGCAGCAAGCGACAGGGGTGGTACGAAAAACTGTTTTTT. This sequence encodes CASSKRQGWYEKLFF.

This clonotype was counted ten times or more. The rearrangement uses TRBV7-2 and TRBJ1-3, with TRBD1 matching over 7 bases. This CDR3 has 15 amino acids. Germline trimming cut 1 base from V and 1 base from J; bases unmatched to any gene: 1. CDR1 and CDR2 (germline): SGHTA, FQGNSA. The CDR3 reads CASSLETGSGNTIYF. The CDR3 DNA follows: TGTGCCAGCAGCTTAGAGACAGGGTCTGGAAACACCATATATTTT.

The CDR3 is CASRPDGLASYNEQFF. As DNA, the CDR3 is TGTGCCAGCAGGCCCGATGGACTAGCCTCCTACAATGAGCAGTTCTTC. The V call is TRBV27, the J call TRBJ2-1, with 8 bases matching TRBD2. Germline V gives CDR1 MNHEY, CDR2 SMNVEV (reference sequence). This CDR3 is built from 16 residues. V gave up 6 bases and J gave up 0 bases; unmatched junction bases: 7.

Notes on this clonotype: No conserved phenylalanine or tryptophan is present at the end of the CDR3, so a read error is the likely explanation. The DNA is left out, because the CDR3 cannot be placed on it with certainty; the CDR3 is given as TCRdb lists it. The CDR3 loop reads CANSQPLI. The chain recombines TRBV23-1 with TRBJ2-7. Being an ORF, TRBV23-1 has a function that is uncertain. 8 amino acids form the CDR3, both terminal residues included.

This clonotype was counted a few times. This chain links TRBV29-1 with TRBJ2-2, with D uncertain. This CDR3 has 15 residues. V lost 4 bases to trimming and J lost 4 bases, with 16 bases between them. The germline V gene has CDR1 SQVTM and CDR2 ANQGSEA. As DNA, the CDR3 is TGCAGCGTTGTCCCAATGAAACCAGCCACCGGGGAGCTGTTTTTT. Residues: CSVVPMKPATGELFF.

This clonotype was found many times. The V and J genes are TRBV2 and TRBJ1-2, with 9 positions matching TRBD1. Germline V CDR1 and CDR2: SNHLY, FYNNEI. The J segment lost 7 bases and the V segment lost 6 bases, leaving 9 bases of the junction unmatched. The CDR3 is made up of 14 amino acids. The CDR3 protein is CASSERTGAGGYTF. In nucleotides, the CDR3 is TGTGCCAGCAGCGAGAGGACAGGGGCGGGTGGCTACACCTTC.

In this sample, this clonotype turned up many times. DNA for the CDR3: TGTGCCAGCAGCCGGGCAGGGGCTCCCTACGAGCAGTACTTC. It translates to CASSRAGAPYEQYF. The V gene is TRBV7-9, the J gene TRBJ2-7, with D possibly being TRBD1 (6 bases). V lost 5 bases to trimming and J lost 2 bases, with 13 bases between them. This CDR3 comprises 14 residues. Germline-derived CDR1 and CDR2 are SEHNR and FQNEAQ (reference sequence).

The rearrangement links TRBV7-8 to TRBJ1-2; 8 bases fit TRBD1. Germline CDR1 SGHVS, CDR2 FQNEAQ. The junction had 7 bases not matched to a gene; V was cut back by 6 bases and J by 4 bases. The CDR3 has 14 residues. CDR3 loop: CASSPRTGPYGYTF. The CDR3 bases are TGTGCCAGCAGTCCCAGGACAGGGCCCTATGGCTACACCTTC.

This clonotype showed up just a few times. This rearrangement joins TRBV24-1 to TRBJ2-5; 9 nucleotides align to TRBD2. Germline CDR1 is KGHDR and CDR2 is SFDVKD. The CDR3 has 15 residues. Trimming took 3 bases from V and 3 from J; bases not matched to a gene: 4. Written as DNA, the CDR3 is TGTGCCACCAGTGATAGGCTAGCGGGGAAAGAGACCCAGTACTTC. Protein: CATSDRLAGKETQYF.

A few counts support this clonotype. V is TRBV18 and J is TRBJ1-5, with D perhaps matching TRBD1 (6 bases). Germline V gives CDR1 KGHSH, CDR2 LQKENI. Trimming shortened V by 2 bases and J by 7 bases, and 12 bases separated the two germline ends. The CDR3 is 14 amino acids. CDR3 amino acids: CASSPFRQGQPQHF. DNA of the CDR3: TGTGCCAGCTCACCATTCCGGCAGGGGCAGCCCCAGCATTTT.

V usage is TRBV29-1 and J usage is TRBJ1-2; weak D call: TRBD1 (6 bases). From germline, CDR1 is SQVTM and CDR2 ANQGSEA. The CDR3 consists of 12 residues. The V and J ends lost 7 bases and 2 bases respectively, with 11 bases between them. CDR3 in DNA: TGCAGCGGTGGGACATCGAACTATGGCTACACCTTC. It yields the protein CSGGTSNYGYTF.

The table lists this clonotype with many counts. The CDR3 loop is CASSLGAEGTEAFF. The CDR3 DNA reads TGTGCCAGCAGCTTAGGGGCAGAGGGCACTGAAGCTTTCTTT. This chain uses TRBV7-3 with TRBJ1-1, with D perhaps matching TRBD1 (5 bases). In germline, CDR1 is SGHTA, CDR2 FQGTGA. V was pared by 2 bases and J by 4 bases, with 11 bases between. CDR3 length equals 14 residues. The full variable domain, in which reference TRBV7-3 and TRBJ1-1 provide the parts outside the CDR3, is GAGVSQTPSNKVTEKGKYVELRCDPISGHTALYWYRQSLGQGPEFLIYFQGTGAADDSGLPNDRFFAVRPEGSVSTLKIQRTERGDSAVYLCASSLGAEGTEAFFGQGTRLTVV.

This clonotype has a handful of counts. J is TRBJ1-1 and V is TRBV5-6; D remains unclear. Germline values: CDR1 SGHDT, CDR2 YYEEEE. Trimming took 0 bases from V and 1 from J, leaving 7 bases between them. The CDR3 is made up of 14 amino acids. This CDR3 is CASSLDRKNTEAFF. In DNA, the CDR3 is TGTGCCAGCAGCTTGGACAGAAAGAACACTGAAGCTTTCTTT.

There are many counts of this clonotype. The V gene is TRBV7-2, the J gene TRBJ2-7; weak D call: TRBD2 (7 bases). The CDR3 has 15 residues. V was shortened by 6 bases and J by 5 bases, with 20 bases between the two germline ends. Germline CDR1 and CDR2: SGHTA and FQGNSA. Written as DNA, the CDR3 is TGTGCCAGCAGTCAGAGGGGGGGGAGATTCAACGAGCAGTACTTC. It yields the protein CASSQRGGRFNEQYF. Full variable domain (outside the CDR3, taken from reference TRBV7-2 and TRBJ2-7): GAGVSQSPSNKVTEKGKDVELRCDPISGHTALYWYRQSLGQGLEFLIYFQGNSAPDKSGLPSDRFSAERTGGSVSTLTIQRTQQEDSAVYLCASSQRGGRFNEQYFGPGTRLTVT.

This clonotype was detected many times. The rearrangement links TRBV2 to TRBJ2-3; the D is unclear. The CDR3 is 14 amino acids. Germline V CDR1 and CDR2: SNHLY, FYNNEI. Deletions cut 3 bases from V and 3 bases from J, with 10 bases between. The CDR3 coding sequence is TGTGCCAGCAGTGACGAAAGGGTAACAGATACGCAGTATTTT. Translation gives CASSDERVTDTQYF.

This clonotype was observed at least ten times. The chain couples TRBV19 to TRBJ1-2, with D maybe TRBD1 (6 bases). Germline CDR1 reads LNHDA; CDR2 reads SQIVND (reference sequence). Trimming took 5 bases from V and 7 from J, leaving 14 bases between them. The CDR3 contains 13 residues. In DNA form, the CDR3 reads TGTGCCAGTAGTCCTACGGGGGCTCTTGGCTACACCTTC. It is translated as CASSPTGALGYTF.

The rearrangement joins TRBV30 to TRBJ2-3; 7 bases fit TRBD2. Germline CDR1 reads GTSNPN; CDR2 reads SVGIG (reference sequence). The V gene end was trimmed by 0 bases and the J gene end by 5 bases; junction bases not matched to a gene: 5. The CDR3 has 14 residues. The CDR3 DNA follows: TGTGCCTGGAGTGTGGGGCGGGGGAGAGATACGCAGTATTTT. This sequence encodes CAWSVGRGRDTQYF.

This clonotype has at least ten counts. The chain recombines TRBV11-3 with TRBJ1-1; the D gene is possibly TRBD1 (6 bases). V was pared by 6 bases and J by 1 base, with 9 bases between. Germline V gene sequence: CDR1 SGHNT, CDR2 YENEEA. The length of the CDR3 is 13 residues. The CDR3 DNA reads TGTGCCAGCAGTTCACAGGGGAACACTGAAGCTTTCTTT. Translated: CASSSQGNTEAFF.

This clonotype came up many times. The chain links TRBV24-1 to TRBJ2-2, with no clear D. CDR1 KGHDR and CDR2 SFDVKD come from the germline V gene. The V end lost 6 bases, the J end lost 6 bases, and 4 bases lay between the germline ends. The CDR3 loop spans 11 amino acids. The CDR3 DNA sequence: TGTGCCACCAGTTATTCCGGGGAGCTGTTTTTT. As protein: CATSYSGELFF.

This clonotype was seen at least ten times. The chain employs TRBV14 and TRBJ1-6; tentative D call: TRBD1 (6 bases). This CDR3 is 15 amino acids long. The germline gives CDR1 SGHDN, CDR2 FVKESK. V lost 4 bases and J lost 10, with 17 bases in between. This chain's CDR3 is CASSRSQQGSSPLHF. The CDR3 DNA is TGTGCCAGCAGCCGAAGTCAACAGGGCTCCTCACCCCTCCACTTT.

In its sample, this clonotype was seen many times. The V gene is TRBV7-2, the J gene TRBJ2-3, with 7 positions matching TRBD2. Germline CDR1 reads SGHTA; CDR2 reads FQGNSA. This CDR3 has 17 residues. With 0 bases clipped from V and 2 bases from J, the junction kept 8 bases outside the gene matches. The CDR3 spells CASSLASAGVSTDTQYF. The CDR3 bases are TGTGCCAGCAGCTTAGCGTCGGCGGGGGTATCCACAGATACGCAGTATTTT.

This clonotype was counted at least ten times. The J gene is TRBJ1-1, the V gene TRBV11-2, with D possibly TRBD1 on 6 matching bases. V was shortened by 5 bases and J by 1 base, with 14 bases between the two germline ends. The CDR3 is made up of 15 amino acids. Looked up from germline, CDR1 is SGHAT and CDR2 is FQNNGV. CDR3 DNA: TGTGCCAGCAGCAATAGAGAGGGGGGGAACACTGAAGCTTTCTTT. Its protein is CASSNREGGNTEAFF.

A few counts support this clonotype. This sequence joins TRBV4-1 and TRBJ2-7, with 12 bases that match TRBD1. Germline lookup yields CDR1 MGHRA and CDR2 YSYEKL. This CDR3 has 17 amino acids. The V segment lost 2 bases and the J segment 6 bases; nucleotides outside the gene matches: 11. DNA of the CDR3: TGCGCCAGCAGCCAACCTGGGGGACAGGGGGCGGTTGGCGAGCAGTACTTC. Translation: CASSQPGGQGAVGEQYF.

The chain uses TRBV19 and TRBJ2-3; 8 bases are a match to TRBD1. This CDR3 has 14 residues. Germline values: CDR1 LNHDA, CDR2 SQIVND (reference sequence). After removal of 5 bases from V and 0 bases from J, the junction contained 1 base not matched to a gene. The CDR3 nucleotides read TGTGCCAGTAGTCAGGGGGCAAGCACAGATACGCAGTATTTT. Amino acids: CASSQGASTDTQYF.

There are many counts of this clonotype. The CDR3 loop is CASSYFPDTNTEAFF. In DNA form, the CDR3 reads TGTGCCAGCAGTTACTTCCCCGATACGAACACTGAAGCTTTCTTT. This rearrangement joins TRBV6-6 to TRBJ1-1; D is unclear. Trimming cost V 1 base and J 1 base, with 10 bases left between them. The length of the CDR3 is 15 residues. From germline, CDR1 is MNHNY and CDR2 SVGAGI (reference sequence).

This clonotype was found many times. The V call is TRBV11-2, the J call TRBJ2-7, with 7 positions matching TRBD1. The CDR3 contains 14 residues. The V and J ends lost 4 bases and 2 bases, in that order; junction bases with no gene match: 5. CDR1 and CDR2 from the germline V gene are SGHAT and FQNNGV. The DNA for the CDR3 is TGTGCCAGCAGCTACGGGACAGAAGCCTACGAGCAGTACTTC. This sequence encodes CASSYGTEAYEQYF.

The chain employs TRBV19 and TRBJ2-2, with 9 bases matching TRBD1. The CDR3 consists of 15 residues. Losses at the gene ends were 3 bases for V and 8 bases for J; bases not matched to a gene: 7. The germline CDR1 and CDR2 sequences are LNHDA and SQIVND (reference sequence). The CDR3 loop is CASSIGQGSGGELFF. In DNA, the CDR3 is TGTGCCAGTAGTATCGGACAGGGGTCGGGAGGGGAGCTGTTTTTT.

The sample holds many counts of this clonotype. The CDR3 loop reads CASRREPGYNEQFF. In nucleotides, the CDR3 is TGTGCCAGCAGAAGGGAGCCGGGCTACAATGAGCAGTTCTTC. The rearrangement uses TRBV28 and TRBJ2-1, with a weak D call TRBD2 (5 bases). Trimming shortened V by 6 bases and J by 3 bases, and 12 bases separated the two germline ends. CDR3 length: 14 residues. Looked up from germline, CDR1 is MDHEN and CDR2 is SYDVKM.

This clonotype appeared many times. The V call is TRBV5-1, the J call TRBJ2-7; D not certain. The length of the CDR3 is 14 residues. Germline CDR1 is SGHRS and CDR2 is YFSETQ. Trimming removed 3 bases at V and 0 bases at J, with 10 bases between. For the CDR3, the DNA is TGCGCCAGCAGCTCGACCCCGAGCTCCTACGAGCAGTACTTC. Amino acids: CASSSTPSSYEQYF. The full variable domain, completed using reference TRBV5-1 and TRBJ2-7, is KAGVTQTPRYLIKTRGQQVTLSCSPISGHRSVSWYQQTPGQGLQFLFEYFSETQRNKGNFPGRFSGRQFSNSRSEMNVSTLELGDSALYLCASSSTPSSYEQYFGPGTRLTVT.

In its sample, this clonotype was seen many times. This rearrangement joins TRBV12-5 to TRBJ2-1, with 14 positions matching TRBD2. This CDR3 has 15 residues. Germline CDR1 reads LGHNT; CDR2 reads FRNRAP. The V segment lost 6 bases and the J segment 8 bases; nucleotides outside the gene matches: 6. CDR3 nucleotide sequence: TGTGCTAGTGGAATCGGGACTAGCGGGGGAGATGAGCAGTTCTTC. This codes for CASGIGTSGGDEQFF.